Shown below are 28 T cell receptor beta chains from a single sample sequenced in a study of T cell responses to AZD1222 COVID-19 vaccine. Produced via immunoSEQ multiplex PCR; TCRdb's table is partial and in-frame only. The sample has around 99,000 clones, 88% seen once; the top ten hold over 10%. Sequenced material: peripheral blood, taken on day 0 of MenACWY control vaccination. The origin of the receptors is an adult in good health.

The rearrangement links TRBV7-2 to TRBJ1-5; 8 nucleotides match TRBD1. The CDR3 spans 14 residues. V trimming: 8 bases; J trimming: 1 base; junction bases outside the gene matches: 4. Germline V gene lookup returns CDR1 SGHTA and CDR2 FQGNSA. CDR3 sequence reads: CASGQGGSNQPQHF. The DNA for the CDR3 is TGTGCCAGCGGACAGGGAGGGAGCAATCAGCCCCAGCATTTT.

The table lists this clone with a count of one. V is TRBV7-2 and J is TRBJ2-2, with 7 bases that match TRBD1. The V gene's germline CDR1 is SGHTA and CDR2 FQGNSA. The CDR3 covers 14 residues. V trimming: 5 bases; J trimming: 7 bases; junction bases outside the gene matches: 7. The CDR3 DNA sequence: TGTGCCAGCAGCGCTAGTAACAGGGGCGGGGAGCTGTTTTTT. Its translation is CASSASNRGGELFF.

This chain joins TRBV7-9 and TRBJ2-7; unclear D gene. Germline V gene data show CDR1 as SEHNR and CDR2 as FQNEAQ (reference sequence). The CDR3 covers 14 residues. The V gene lost 5 bases and the J gene lost 0 bases, with 11 bases spanning the gap. The CDR3, as DNA: TGTGCCAGCAGCCCACAACTACGCTCCTACGAGCAGTACTTC. Protein sequence: CASSPQLRSYEQYF.

This rearrangement joins TRBV7-3 to TRBJ1-2, with a tentative D call TRBD1 (6 bases). The V and J ends lost 4 bases and 4 bases respectively, with 25 bases between them. Germline V gene data show CDR1 as SGHTA and CDR2 as FQGTGA. CDR3 length: 18 residues. The DNA of the CDR3 is TGTGCCAGCAGCTCCCCCCACAGGGCGGGGATAATGGGCTATGGCTACACCTTC. Residues: CASSSPHRAGIMGYGYTF.

V is TRBV7-8 and J is TRBJ1-5; weak D call: TRBD1 (6 bases). Deletions cut 7 bases from V and 9 bases from J, with 22 bases between. CDR3 length: 15 residues. Looked up from germline, CDR1 is SGHVS and CDR2 is FQNEAQ. The CDR3 region has the DNA TGTGCCAGCACCCAGCTCGAGGGGGGGGCCGGGCCCCAGCATTTT. It codes for CASTQLEGGAGPQHF.

V is TRBV4-2 and J is TRBJ2-7; a weak D match, TRBD2 (6 bases). Trimming stripped 0 bases from V and 4 bases from J, with 19 bases between. The CDR3 loop spans 17 amino acids. CDR1 is LGHNA and CDR2 is YNFKEQ in the germline V gene. CDR3: CASSQDGEGTPPYEQYF. The CDR3 DNA reads as TGTGCCAGCAGCCAAGATGGAGAGGGGACTCCACCTTACGAGCAGTACTTC.

This rearrangement joins TRBV6-1 to TRBJ2-7; 9 bases are shared with TRBD2. The J segment lost 1 base and the V segment lost 1 base, leaving 2 bases of the junction unmatched. The CDR3 runs to 15 residues. CDR1 MNHNS and CDR2 SASEGT come from the germline V gene. DNA of the CDR3: TGTGCCAGCAGTGAAGGCGGGGGGGCATCCTACGAGCAGTACTTC. Translation: CASSEGGGASYEQYF.

The chain combines TRBV2 with TRBJ2-3; D remains ambiguous. With 5 bases removed from V and 0 bases from J, the gap between germline ends came to 12 bases. Germline CDR1 and CDR2: SNHLY and FYNNEI. The length of the CDR3 is 15 residues. This chain's CDR3 is CASSSRATSTDTQYF. CDR3 bases: TGTGCCAGCAGTAGTAGAGCCACTAGCACAGATACGCAGTATTTT.

The chain employs TRBV7-2 and TRBJ1-4; perhaps TRBD1 as D (6 bases). The germline V and J ends were trimmed by 1 base and 7 bases, with 10 bases remaining between them. The germline V gene has CDR1 SGHTA and CDR2 FQGNSA. The CDR3 runs to 14 residues. The CDR3 loop is CASSLDRASEKLFF. In DNA, the CDR3 is TGTGCCAGCAGCTTAGACAGGGCCTCTGAAAAACTGTTTTTT.

The CDR3 DNA sequence: TGTGCCAGCAGTGACGGACTAGCGGGAAGCGAGCAGTACTTC. This translates into CASSDGLAGSEQYF. The J gene is TRBJ2-7, the V gene TRBV6-4; 12 nucleotides agree with TRBD2. CDR3 length: 14 residues. With V trimmed by 2 bases and J by 6 bases, 2 bases remained unmatched. CDR1 is MRHNA and CDR2 is SNTAGT in the germline V gene.

In its sample, this clone was seen once. The CDR3 DNA reads as TGCGCCAGCAGCCAAGACGGGGAGGGTCAGCCCCAGCATTTT. Translation gives CASSQDGEGQPQHF. The chain uses TRBV4-3 and TRBJ1-5; the D is unclear. Trimming left V 0 bases short and J 6 bases short, with 9 bases between. CDR1 LGHNA and CDR2 YSLEER come from the germline V gene. This CDR3 has 14 amino acids.

The chain has TRBV19 and TRBJ1-5; 7 nucleotides agree with TRBD1. Germline CDR1 and CDR2: LNHDA and SQIVND (reference sequence). The CDR3 is made up of 13 amino acids. The trim removed 3 bases at V and 5 bases at J, leaving 1 base unmatched. CDR3 amino acids: CASSITGDQPQHF. The CDR3 nucleotides read TGTGCCAGTAGTATTACAGGGGATCAGCCCCAGCATTTT.

The J gene is TRBJ2-7, the V gene TRBV5-1; 12 bases are a match to TRBD1. J gave up 4 bases and V 2 bases, and 4 bases lay outside the gene matches. Germline V gene data show CDR1 as SGHRS and CDR2 as YFSETQ. This CDR3 is 15 amino acids long. The CDR3 region is CASSLRDRGQYEQYF. In DNA form, the CDR3 reads TGCGCCAGCAGCTTACGGGACAGGGGGCAGTACGAGCAGTACTTC.

The rearrangement links TRBV7-3 to TRBJ1-1; 9 bases line up with TRBD1. The CDR3 loop spans 15 amino acids. CDR1 is SGHTA, CDR2 FQGTGA, per germline. Germline trimming cut 1 base from V and 6 bases from J; bases unmatched to any gene: 6. The CDR3 DNA is TGTGCCAGCAGCTTAAATAGGGACAGGGCACCTGAAGCTTTCTTT. Translating it yields CASSLNRDRAPEAFF.

The chain links TRBV7-2 to TRBJ2-7; D ambiguous. Between the trimmed V and J ends, which lost 2 bases and 2 bases, there was a span of 10 bases. CDR1 and CDR2 from the germline V gene are SGHTA and FQGNSA. The CDR3 sequence is 14 residues long. The CDR3 spells CASSLSPDAYEQYF. CDR3 nucleotides: TGTGCCAGCAGCTTATCACCTGACGCCTACGAGCAGTACTTC.

This clone was seen just once. The rearrangement uses TRBV4-1 and TRBJ2-1, with D possibly being TRBD1 or TRBD2 (5 bases each). The V and J ends lost 0 bases and 9 bases respectively, with 15 bases between them. In germline, CDR1 is MGHRA, CDR2 YSYEKL. The CDR3 covers 15 residues. The CDR3 bases are TGCGCCAGCAGCCAAGAGGGGACCACCCAGCGTGAGCAGTTCTTC. Protein: CASSQEGTTQREQFF.

The V call is TRBV6-2 or TRBV6-3, the J call TRBJ1-5; no definite D call. The CDR3 spans 14 residues. Trimming took 0 bases from V and 0 from J, leaving 3 bases between them. Germline V lookup: CDR1 MNHEY, CDR2 SVGEGT. The chain's CDR3 is CASSYSHSNQPQHF. Written as DNA, the CDR3 is TGTGCCAGCAGTTACTCGCATAGCAATCAGCCCCAGCATTTT.

This clone has just a few counts. The gene calls are TRBV27 and TRBJ1-1; D possibly corresponds to TRBD1 (6 bases). Germline assignment: CDR1 MNHEY and CDR2 SMNVEV (reference sequence). The CDR3 length is 11 residues. Trimming pared 7 bases from V and 4 bases from J, leaving 7 bases between. CDR3 bases: TGTGCCAGCAAAGGGGGCACTGAAGCTTTCTTT. Residues: CASKGGTEAFF.

The chain couples TRBV9 to TRBJ2-5; 11 bases agree with TRBD2. CDR3 length: 18 amino acids. The germline V gene has CDR1 SGDLS and CDR2 YYNGEE. V lost 0 bases, J lost 4 bases, and 11 bases stayed unmatched. The CDR3 region is CASSVALGLAGGRETQYF. The CDR3 DNA is TGTGCCAGCAGCGTAGCTTTGGGGCTAGCGGGAGGAAGAGAGACCCAGTACTTC.

The genes are TRBV9 and TRBJ2-5, with a tentative D call TRBD2 (7 bases). The CDR3 is 16 residues long. Per germline, CDR1 SGDLS and CDR2 YYNGEE. V was clipped by 4 bases and J by 5 bases, with 21 bases between them. CDR3 sequence (DNA): TGTGCCAGCAGCCCGGGGGGCAGAGGCGGTAGGGAGACCCAGTACTTC. Its protein is CASSPGGRGGRETQYF.

The gene calls are TRBV14 and TRBJ2-3; TRBD2 aligns across 9 bases. This CDR3 is 15 amino acids long. V was clipped by 4 bases and J by 2 bases; unmatched bases: 4. CDR1 is SGHDN, CDR2 FVKESK, per germline. DNA of the CDR3: TGTGCCAGCAGCCGGGGACTAGCTATCACAGATACGCAGTATTTT. The encoded protein is CASSRGLAITDTQYF.

The chain uses TRBV7-9 and TRBJ1-1; D is unresolved. CDR1 is SEHNR and CDR2 is FQNEAQ in the germline V gene (reference sequence). This CDR3 comprises 12 residues. With 1 base removed from V and 4 bases from J, the gap between germline ends came to 4 bases. The DNA for the CDR3 is TGTGCCAGCAGCTTAGACCGCACTGAAGCTTTCTTT. This sequence encodes CASSLDRTEAFF.

The V call is TRBV2, the J call TRBJ2-3; D might be TRBD1 or TRBD2, each matching 5 bases. This CDR3 is built from 12 residues. Per germline, CDR1 SNHLY and CDR2 FYNNEI. V lost 8 bases, J lost 2 bases, and 8 bases lay in between. The CDR3 protein is CASRDATDTQYF. The CDR3 nucleotides are TGTGCCAGCCGGGACGCCACAGATACGCAGTATTTT.

The CDR3 reads CASSQGAEAFF. The CDR3 DNA sequence: TGTGCCAGCAGCCAAGGGGCAGAAGCTTTCTTT. The V call is TRBV4-2, the J call TRBJ1-1, with D hard to call. The germline V gene has CDR1 LGHNA and CDR2 YNFKEQ. V was clipped by 1 base and J by 8 bases, with 5 bases between them. This CDR3 comprises 11 residues.

The chain recombines TRBV4-1 with TRBJ2-7; TRBD2 aligns across 8 bases. Germline CDR1 reads MGHRA; CDR2 reads YSYEKL. The V gene end was trimmed by 3 bases and the J gene end by 7 bases; junction bases not matched to a gene: 11. The CDR3 runs to 15 residues. CDR3 amino acids: CASSHLHSGVDEQYF. The CDR3 region has the DNA TGCGCCAGCAGCCATCTCCATAGCGGGGTCGATGAGCAGTACTTC.

This rearrangement joins TRBV23-1 to TRBJ2-3; weak D call: TRBD1 (6 bases). TRBV23-1 is reported as an ORF; its role is uncertain. This CDR3 spans 16 amino acids. Between the trimmed V and J ends, which lost 4 bases and 6 bases, there was a span of 20 bases. Here the CDR3 DNA reads TGCGCCAGCAGTCTCCCCGGCTTCAGGGGTGGGGATACGCAGTATTTT. It specifies CASSLPGFRGGDTQYF.

This chain links TRBV19 with TRBJ2-2; TRBD2 agrees at 7 bases. The CDR3 consists of 17 residues. J lost 2 bases, V lost 3 bases, and 9 bases had no gene match. Germline CDR1 and CDR2: LNHDA and SQIVND (reference sequence). The CDR3 DNA is TGTGCCAGTAGTATTTGGTTACTAGCGAGTAACACCGGGGAGCTGTTTTTT. This translates into CASSIWLLASNTGELFF. The full variable domain, in which reference TRBV19 and TRBJ2-2 provide the parts outside the CDR3, is DGGITQSPKYLFRKEGQNVTLSCEQNLNHDAMYWYRQDPGQGLRLIYYSQIVNDFQKGDIAEGYSVSREKKESFPLTVTSAQKNPTAFYLCASSIWLLASNTGELFFGEGSRLTVL.

The J gene is TRBJ2-7, the V gene TRBV7-2; 9 bases match TRBD2. The germline gives CDR1 SGHTA, CDR2 FQGNSA. This CDR3 is built from 14 residues. V lost 5 bases, J lost 3 bases, and 5 bases stayed unmatched. The CDR3 nucleotides read TGTGCCAGCAGCCCTGAGACTAGCGGCTACGAGCAGTACTTC. This gives the protein CASSPETSGYEQYF.